This T cell receptor beta chain comes out of a study of beta chain features in type 1 diabetes. For the study at large: Regarding age, gender and cell yields, patients proved similar to healthy donors. Study-wide points: The study found that naive, central memory and Treg TCRB repertoires appeared more similar in patients than in healthy donors. PCR might favor shorter templates, but any such skew would affect patients and controls equally.

Via CD45RO/CCR7/CD25/CD127/CD95/CD27, cells of the CD4+ naive, central memory, regulatory and stem cell-like memory subsets were sorted. Losses at the gene ends were 6 bases for V and 1 base for J; bases not matched to a gene: 3. CDR3 length: 14 residues. From germline, CDR1 is SEHNR and CDR2 FQNEAQ (reference sequence). Of the isolated RNA, all was reverse transcribed, and so the sequenced material was expressed TCRB transcripts. TCRdb's copy holds only in-frame clones and misses some; the assay was immunoSEQ multiplex PCR. The sample has 430,000 or so clones; about an eighth are singletons. Details on this clone: The antigen remains unidentified.

The sequenced sample was naive CD4+ T cells from blood. The TCR originated in a young woman in good health. The V and J genes are TRBV7-9 and TRBJ2-3; TRBD2 agrees at 8 bases. The CDR3 nucleotides read TGTGCCAGCAGAACTAGCGGTGGCACAGATACGCAGTATTTT. Protein sequence: CASRTSGGTDTQYF. Based on the CDR3 plus reference TRBV7-9 and TRBJ2-3, the full variable domain is DTGVSQNPRHKITKRGQNVTFRCDPISEHNRLYWYRQTLGQGPEFLTYFQNEAQLEKSRLLSDRFSAERPKGSFSTLEIQRTEQGDSAMYLCASRTSGGTDTQYFGPGTRLTVL.